This T cell receptor (beta chain) was recovered during a study of T cell responses to AZD1222 COVID-19 vaccine. Study at large: It was second doses at about 4 or about 12 weeks that were pooled. Study outcomes and limitations: Vaccine-related CD4 TCRs covered spike, predominating at 160-218 and 743-854.

This clone was detected only once. Its antigen is currently unknown. TCRdb's table, derived via immunoSEQ multiplex PCR, lists solely in-frame clones and lacks some. The sample records about 56,000 clones, approximately 86% being singletons. This CDR3 is 15 amino acids long. The V and J ends lost 5 bases and 0 bases respectively, with 11 bases between them. Germline V lookup: CDR1 SGHTA, CDR2 FQGNSA. The TCR was taken from an adult in good health. V gene TRBV7-2 combines with J gene TRBJ1-5, with a tentative D call TRBD1 (6 bases). Sequencing was performed on peripheral blood, taken on day 0 of AZD1222 vaccination. CDR3 coding DNA: TGTGCCAGCAGCAAGGACAGCTATAGCAATCAGCCCCAGCATTTT. Its translation is CASSKDSYSNQPQHF.